The 25 T cell receptor beta chains listed next were all sequenced from one sample in a study of human T cells and chemical hapten exposure. Documented time point: patch test 1, 2 weeks after DPC sensitization. As to treatment: therapeutic diphenylcyclopropenone sensitization with weekly scalp DPC. Before extraction, the whole blood was not fractionated, and total RNA was taken from it. TCRdb re-called the RACE reads through MiXCR, storing one row per CDR3 protein. Among 40,000 or so distinct CDR3 sequences listed, over 3.5% were seen once. This sample comprised whole blood, obtained in connection with sensitization to the hapten diphenylcyclopropenone (DPC). These receptor sequences come from a man in his forties or fifties with alopecia areata. Some clones in this sample may be carry-over from other donors' samples.

This clonotype was detected many times. This chain connects TRBV10-2 to TRBJ2-5, with a weak D call TRBD2 (5 bases). Germline CDR1 reads WSHSY; CDR2 reads SAAADI. V was cut by 2 bases and J by 13 bases, with 14 bases left in between. This CDR3 has 12 residues. In DNA, the CDR3 is TGCGCCAGCAGTGAGGGGCTAGCTCCCGGGTACTTC. It yields the protein CASSEGLAPGYF.

The V call is TRBV7-8, the J call TRBJ2-1; no definite D call. The germline V gene encodes CDR1 SGHVS and CDR2 FQNEAQ. Trimming pared 4 bases from V and 4 bases from J, leaving 8 bases between. The CDR3 loop spans 13 amino acids. Here the CDR3 DNA reads TGTGCCAGCAGCTATGGTCGATACAATGAGCAGTTCTTC. Amino acid sequence: CASSYGRYNEQFF.

This clonotype has a count of ten or more. The chain combines TRBV4-1 with TRBJ2-1; 7 bases map to TRBD1. V lost 4 bases and J lost 10; bases outside the gene matches: 7. The CDR3 is 13 residues long. Per the germline V gene, CDR1 is MGHRA and CDR2 is YSYEKL. The CDR3 is CASSPGQDFEQFF. The CDR3 region has the DNA TGCGCCAGCAGCCCTGGACAGGACTTCGAGCAGTTCTTC.

By frequency in the sample, this clonotype is medium-sized. The genes are TRBV7-2 and TRBJ2-5; D call uncertain. The CDR3 is made up of 14 amino acids. The V end lost 2 bases, the J end lost 5 bases, and 12 bases lay between the germline ends. Germline V gene sequence: CDR1 SGHTA, CDR2 FQGNSA. CDR3 DNA: TGTGCCAGCAGCTTATTGGCAAAGTCCGAGACCCAGTACTTC. Translating it yields CASSLLAKSETQYF.

This clonotype was picked up many times. CDR3 in DNA: TGTGCCAGCAGCCCTGATCTAGCGAACTACGAGCAGTACTTC. This codes for CASSPDLANYEQYF. The genes are TRBV9 and TRBJ2-7; TRBD2 is a possible D gene (6 bases). The germline gives CDR1 SGDLS, CDR2 YYNGEE. Trimming shortened V by 4 bases and J by 3 bases, and 14 bases separated the two germline ends. This CDR3 region has 14 residues.

This clonotype was recorded many times. This chain links TRBV4-2 with TRBJ2-7; unclear D gene. CDR3 length: 14 amino acids. Per the germline V gene, CDR1 is LGHNA and CDR2 is YNFKEQ. V was pared by 0 bases and J by 6 bases, with 12 bases between. This chain's CDR3 is CASSQDPDPSEQYF. DNA of the CDR3: TGTGCCAGCAGCCAAGATCCAGACCCCTCCGAGCAGTACTTC.

This chain uses TRBV12-3 or TRBV12-4 with TRBJ2-1, with 10 bases fitting TRBD1. The CDR3 is 16 residues long. V dropped 4 bases and J dropped 5; count of bases not matched to a gene: 8. CDR3 loop: CASSSRQGAADNEQFF. CDR3 in DNA: TGTGCCAGCAGTTCCCGACAGGGGGCTGCTGACAATGAGCAGTTCTTC.

This clonotype was seen ten or more times. The CDR3 DNA is TGCGCCAGCAGCTCCGGGACAGGACGCTATGGCTACACCTTC. Its translation is CASSSGTGRYGYTF. J is TRBJ1-2 and V is TRBV5-1, with 8 bases fitting TRBD1. This CDR3 contains 14 residues. Germline V CDR1 and CDR2: SGHRS, YFSETQ. Trimming took 3 bases from V and 4 from J; bases not matched to a gene: 5.

There are many counts of this clonotype. The DNA for the CDR3 is TGTGCCAGCAGCTTGGAGACTAGCGGGAGAGGGGCCGGGGAGCTGTTTTTT. Translating gives CASSLETSGRGAGELFF. J is TRBJ2-2 and V is TRBV7-6; 12 bases are shared with TRBD2. The germline V gene has CDR1 SGHVS and CDR2 FNYEAQ. The junction had 8 bases not matched to a gene; V was cut back by 3 bases and J by 6 bases. The CDR3 is made up of 17 amino acids. Variable domain in full (rest from reference TRBV7-6 and TRBJ2-2): GAGVSQSPRYKVTKRGQDVALRCDPISGHVSLYWYRQALGQGPEFLTYFNYEAQQDKSGLPNDRFSAERPEGSISTLTIQRTEQRDSAMYRCASSLETSGRGAGELFFGEGSRLTVL.

This clonotype occurred a few times. The rearrangement joins TRBV3-1 to TRBJ2-2, with 14 bases that match TRBD2. The germline gives CDR1 LGHDT, CDR2 YNNKEL (reference sequence). This CDR3 region has 16 residues. V dropped 4 bases and J dropped 3; count of bases not matched to a gene: 1. CDR3 sequence (DNA): TGTGCCAGCAGCCTGGGACTAGCGGGAGACACCGGGGAGCTGTTTTTT. Its protein product is CASSLGLAGDTGELFF.

This clonotype has at least ten counts. CDR3 loop: CASSTVGTLNTEAFF. The CDR3 nucleotides read TGTGCCAGCAGCACGGTGGGGACCTTGAACACTGAAGCTTTCTTT. This chain links TRBV6-2 or TRBV6-3 with TRBJ1-1; a possible D gene is TRBD1 (5 bases). The V end lost 6 bases, the J end lost 0 bases, and 14 bases lay between the germline ends. The CDR3 sequence is 15 residues long. Per germline, CDR1 MNHEY and CDR2 SVGEGT.

In this sample, this clonotype turned up many times. The chain recombines TRBV6-1 with TRBJ1-4; 7 bases match TRBD1. Per the germline V gene, CDR1 is MNHNS and CDR2 is SASEGT. The CDR3 runs to 15 residues. J lost 1 base, V lost 6 bases, and 5 bases had no gene match. Here the CDR3 reads CASSPRTGTNEKLFF. The CDR3 bases are TGTGCCAGCAGCCCCCGGACAGGAACTAATGAAAAACTGTTTTTT.

V is TRBV6-2 or TRBV6-3 and J is TRBJ2-3; D is unresolved. The germline gives CDR1 MNHEY, CDR2 SVGEGT. There are 14 residues in the CDR3. Trimming shortened V by 10 bases and J by 2 bases, and 16 bases separated the two germline ends. The CDR3 sequence: CAINSRLITDTQYF. CDR3 DNA sequence: TGTGCCATCAATAGTCGACTGATCACAGATACGCAGTATTTT.

This clonotype showed up many times. The J gene is TRBJ1-2, the V gene TRBV19, with a possible D match to TRBD1 (6 bases). The CDR3 totals 14 residues. The V gene's germline CDR1 is LNHDA and CDR2 SQIVND (reference sequence). V lost 7 bases to trimming and J lost 0 bases, with 12 bases between them. In DNA, the CDR3 is TGTGCCAGTAAAACAGGGAGGCCTAACTATGGCTACACCTTC. Protein: CASKTGRPNYGYTF. Together with reference TRBV19 and TRBJ1-2, the CDR3 gives the full variable domain: DGGITQSPKYLFRKEGQNVTLSCEQNLNHDAMYWYRQDPGQGLRLIYYSQIVNDFQKGDIAEGYSVSREKKESFPLTVTSAQKNPTAFYLCASKTGRPNYGYTFGSGTRLTVV.

This clonotype was observed at least ten times. The V gene is TRBV7-2, the J gene TRBJ1-1; 7 bases are shared with TRBD1. The CDR3 totals 15 residues. CDR1 and CDR2 (germline): SGHTA, FQGNSA. The V and J ends lost 2 bases and 5 bases, in that order; junction bases with no gene match: 8. This CDR3 is CASSLPRQGPTEAFF. Here the CDR3 DNA reads TGTGCCAGCAGCTTACCGAGACAGGGCCCTACTGAAGCTTTCTTT.

This clonotype was counted at least ten times. The chain has TRBV12-5 and TRBJ1-3; 7 bases match TRBD1. The germline V gene encodes CDR1 LGHNT and CDR2 FRNRAP. The CDR3 loop spans 15 amino acids. Germline trimming cut 5 bases from V and 2 bases from J; bases unmatched to any gene: 6. The CDR3 sequence: CASGQGTAPGNTIYF. Here the CDR3 DNA reads TGTGCTAGTGGTCAGGGGACAGCTCCTGGAAACACCATATATTTT.

A few counts support this clonotype. This chain joins TRBV29-1 and TRBJ1-6; 10 nucleotides align to TRBD1. This CDR3 has 15 amino acids. CDR1 and CDR2 from the germline V gene are SQVTM and ANQGSEA. The V gene end was trimmed by 6 bases and the J gene end by 0 bases; junction bases not matched to a gene: 2. CDR3 in amino acids: CSVRTGGSYNSPLHF. The DNA of the CDR3 is TGCAGCGTCCGGACAGGGGGCTCCTATAATTCACCCCTCCACTTT.

This clonotype came up a few times. The chain recombines TRBV10-2 with TRBJ1-2, with TRBD1 matching 8 bases. The CDR3 contains 16 residues. CDR1 and CDR2 (germline): WSHSY, SAAADI. The J segment lost 3 bases and the V segment lost 6 bases, leaving 12 bases of the junction unmatched. The CDR3 region has the DNA TGCGCCAGCAGCCAACAAAACCAGGGGGCGGACTATGGCTACACCTTC. The encoded protein is CASSQQNQGADYGYTF.

This clonotype has ten or more counts. The V gene is TRBV14, the J gene TRBJ1-5; TRBD1 aligns across 8 bases. With 7 bases clipped from V and 4 bases from J, the junction kept 9 bases outside the gene matches. There are 15 residues in the CDR3. The germline V gene encodes CDR1 SGHDN and CDR2 FVKESK. This CDR3 is CASTPDRVCNQPQHF. CDR3 DNA sequence: TGTGCCAGCACCCCGGACAGGGTATGTAATCAGCCCCAGCATTTT.

This clonotype has at least ten counts. The chain is built from TRBV9 and TRBJ2-5; 8 bases are shared with TRBD2. The ends lost 0 bases at V and 5 bases at J; junction bases unmatched: 6. The CDR3 consists of 15 residues. Looked up from germline, CDR1 is SGDLS and CDR2 is YYNGEE. The CDR3 region is CASSVAGGPIETQYF. CDR3 DNA sequence: TGTGCCAGCAGCGTAGCGGGAGGGCCGATCGAGACCCAGTACTTC.

This clonotype was seen repeatedly, ten times or more. The chain joins TRBV20-1 to TRBJ2-2; 11 nucleotides match TRBD2. V trimming: 0 bases; J trimming: 4 bases; junction bases outside the gene matches: 7. The CDR3 has 17 residues. CDR1 DFQATT and CDR2 SNEGSKA come from the germline V gene (reference sequence). The CDR3 DNA reads as TGCAGTGCTAGAGATTCACTAGCGGGAGATAGCACCGGGGAGCTGTTTTTT. This sequence encodes CSARDSLAGDSTGELFF.

This rearrangement joins TRBV19 to TRBJ2-6, with D perhaps matching TRBD2 (6 bases). Looked up from germline, CDR1 is LNHDA and CDR2 is SQIVND (reference sequence). V dropped 5 bases and J dropped 0 bases, with 11 bases sitting between them. This CDR3 contains 16 residues. The CDR3 region has the DNA TGTGCCAGTAGTTCGGGACTCAGCTCTGGGGCCAACGTCCTGACTTTC. It translates to CASSSGLSSGANVLTF.

This clonotype was counted many times. The chain is built from TRBV15 and TRBJ1-5, with D perhaps matching TRBD1 (6 bases). Germline V CDR1 and CDR2: LNHNV, YYDKDF (reference sequence). This CDR3 has 17 residues. Trimming took 3 bases from V and 0 from J, leaving 15 bases between them. The CDR3 DNA reads as TGTGCCACCAGCAGTAAAACCGGGACATATAGCAATCAGCCCCAGCATTTT. Translated, it gives CATSSKTGTYSNQPQHF.

This clonotype was counted at least ten times. V gene TRBV12-3 or TRBV12-4 combines with J gene TRBJ2-1; 7 nucleotides match TRBD2. With V trimmed by 2 bases and J by 6 bases, 7 bases remained unmatched. The CDR3 runs 15 residues. CDR3 bases: TGTGCCAGCAGTTTATTCGGGAGGTACGCCAATGAGCAGTTCTTC. It specifies CASSLFGRYANEQFF.

This clonotype was detected ten times or more. The chain links TRBV4-1 to TRBJ1-1, with D possibly being TRBD1 (6 bases). The CDR3 consists of 13 residues. Trimming stripped 0 bases from V and 12 bases from J, with 14 bases between. Per germline, CDR1 MGHRA and CDR2 YSYEKL. The DNA for the CDR3 is TGCGCCAGCAGCCAAGATAGGTCAGGGGCGACTTTCTTT. Translating gives CASSQDRSGATFF.